These T cell receptor beta chains were read from a single sample in a study of blood T cell repertoires in COVID-19. The repertoire was sequenced with immunoSEQ multiplex PCR; TCRdb's copy has only in-frame clones and lacks some. The sample consists of a few hundred thousand clones, about 91% of them appearing once. Sequenced sample: PBMCs or T cells enriched from blood (not recorded which). These receptors all come from a man between 18 and 35 years old with acute COVID-19. The CDR3 runs from the conserved cysteine through the conserved F or W. D genes are given only for firm matches. A row's size may be missing; if present it is once, few, many or a size class.

D	V	J	size	DNA	CDR3
TRBD2	TRBV27	TRBJ2-3	-	TGTGCCAGCAGTCAAATTAGCGGGAGGGTAGATACGCAGTATTTT	CASSQISGRVDTQYF
-	TRBV6-4	TRBJ2-2	-	TGTGCCAGCAGTGACGGGGGAGGCACCGGGGAGCTGTTTTTT	CASSDGGGTGELFF
-	TRBV7-2	TRBJ2-3	-	TGTGCCAGCAGCTTAGCGAGTAGCGGCCGCACAGATACGCAGTATTTT	CASSLASSGRTDTQYF
TRBD1	TRBV28	TRBJ2-7	-	TGTGCCAGCAGGGGACAGGGGGGCCACGAGCAGTACTTC	CASRGQGGHEQYF
-	TRBV29-1	TRBJ2-7	-	TGCAGCGTTGAGGGGGCCTCCTACGAGCAGTACTTC	CSVEGASYEQYF
TRBD2	TRBV3-1/TRBV3-2	TRBJ2-1	-	TGTGCCAGCAGCCAAATGTGGACTAGCGGGAGTGTGCAGTTCTTC	CASSQMWTSGSVQFF
TRBD1	TRBV30	TRBJ1-1	-	TGCGGACAGGGGGGAACTGAAGCTTTCTTT	CGQGGTEAFF
-	TRBV10-2	TRBJ2-7	once	TGCGCCAGCAGTCAGGGGCGGTCCTCCTACGAGCAGTACTTC	CASSQGRSSYEQYF
-	TRBV2	TRBJ2-3	-	TGTGCCAGCAGATCTAACACAGATACGCAGTATTTT	CASRSNTDTQYF
-	TRBV4-1	TRBJ1-2	-	TGCGCCAGCAGCCATCCCGGACAGATAAACTATGGCTACACCTTC	CASSHPGQINYGYTF
-	TRBV6-1	TRBJ1-5	once	TGTGCCAGCAGTGAGAACCGGGACAACTATAGCAATCAGCCCCAGCATTTT	CASSENRDNYSNQPQHF
-	TRBV7-2	TRBJ1-4	-	TGTGCCAGCAGCGAAACTCAAACTAATGAAAAACTGTTTTTT	CASSETQTNEKLFF
TRBD1	TRBV19	TRBJ1-6	-	TGTGCCAGTAGTACGTGGACAGGGGGTAATTCACCCCTCCACTTT	CASSTWTGGNSPLHF
TRBD2	TRBV28	TRBJ2-7	once	TGTGCCAGCAGCCGTACCGAGACTAGCGGGAGAGTGGGGCAGTACTTC	CASSRTETSGRVGQYF
-	TRBV9	TRBJ2-1	-	TGTGCCAGCAGCGAAGGGACTTTGAATGAGCAGTTCTTC	CASSEGTLNEQFF
TRBD2	TRBV10-2	TRBJ2-3	-	TGCGCCAGTCAGGTTAGCGGGAGCGGCACAGATACGCAGTATTTT	CASQVSGSGTDTQYF
-	TRBV2	TRBJ2-3	-	TGTGCCAGCAGTGAACTTATAGGGGGTAGCACAGATACGCAGTATTTT	CASSELIGGSTDTQYF
-	TRBV7-3	TRBJ1-1	-	TGTGCCAGCAGCCAGGGGCAGGGTAGTACTGAAGCTTTCTTT	CASSQGQGSTEAFF
-	TRBV11-2	TRBJ1-2	once	TGTGCCAGCAGCTTAGATGGGGGCCTCTATGGCTACACCTTC	CASSLDGGLYGYTF
-	TRBV28	TRBJ1-3	-	TGTGCCAGCACGGGATCGCGGGGAAACACCATATATTTT	CASTGSRGNTIYF
-	TRBV10-3	TRBJ2-7	-	TGTGCCATCAGTGAGTACAGCTACGAGCAGTACTTC	CAISEYSYEQYF
TRBD1	TRBV7-9	TRBJ1-1	-	TGTGCCAGCAGCCCAGGGGGCAGTACCTTAACTTTCTTT	CASSPGGSTLTFF
-	TRBV5-1	TRBJ2-3	-	TGCGCCAGCAGCTTGGGGGCAGGCACAGATACGCAGTATTTT	CASSLGAGTDTQYF
-	TRBV11-2	TRBJ1-3	-	TGTGCCAGCAGCTTTTCAGGAAACACCATATATTTT	CASSFSGNTIYF
TRBD1	TRBV7-9	TRBJ1-1	-	TGTGCCAGCAGCTTAGAGGAACCCGGGACAGGATTATACTCTGAAGCTTTCTTT	CASSLEEPGTGLYSEAFF
-	TRBV24-1	TRBJ2-3	-	TGTGCCACTTCCCAGGGCTTTGACACAGATACGCAGTATTTT	CATSQGFDTDTQYF
-	TRBV3-1/TRBV3-2	TRBJ2-7	-	TGTGCCAGCAGCCCTCCGGGTTCCTACGAGCAGTACTTC	CASSPPGSYEQYF
-	TRBV19	TRBJ2-7	-	TGTGCCAGCCCCCCGAAGGGGATCCTCTACGAGCAGTACTTC	CASPPKGILYEQYF
-	TRBV27	TRBJ2-7	-	TGTGCCAGCAGCGTGGGTCCAAAGAGGTCCTACGAGCAGTACTTC	CASSVGPKRSYEQYF
-	TRBV11-2	TRBJ2-2	-	TGTGCCAGCACCGGGTCAAACACCGGGGAGCTGTTTTTT	CASTGSNTGELFF
TRBD1	TRBV19	TRBJ2-2	-	TGTGCCACTGACAGGGGGCGGGCCGGGGAGCTGTTTTTT	CATDRGRAGELFF
-	TRBV5-1	TRBJ1-2	-	TGCGCCAGCAGCCCATTTAGCAACTATGGCTACACCTTC	CASSPFSNYGYTF
-	TRBV4-2	TRBJ1-2	-	TGTGCCAGCACCCCCGGCTTCGGCGGGGGTCCGGATGGCTACACCTTC	CASTPGFGGGPDGYTF
-	TRBV19	TRBJ2-5	once	TGTGCCAGTACTCAGGGCTGGGGAGAGACCCAGTACTTC	CASTQGWGETQYF
TRBD1	TRBV19	TRBJ1-6	once	TGTGCCAGTAGGCCACAGGGGGCTGGTTCACCCCTCCACTTT	CASRPQGAGSPLHF
TRBD2	TRBV27	TRBJ2-3	once	TGTGCCAGCAGTACCCGGGGGGGGACCAGCACAGATACGCAGTATTTT	CASSTRGGTSTDTQYF
-	TRBV5-1	TRBJ1-5	few	TGCGCCAGCAGCTTGTCGGTGGTTCCTCTGGACAGTCTACAATCAGCCCCAGCATTT	CASSLSVVPLDSLQSAPAF
-	TRBV6-5	TRBJ1-4	-	TGTGCCACCTACGACAGGTTAAATGAAAAACTGTTTTTT	CATYDRLNEKLFF
-	TRBV3-1/TRBV3-2	TRBJ2-2	-	TGTGCCAGCAAGGGGCAGGGAAACACCGGGGAGCTGTTTTTT	CASKGQGNTGELFF
TRBD1	TRBV7-2	TRBJ1-5	-	TGTGCCAGCAGCAAGTGGGACAGGGGTCAGCCCCAGCATTTT	CASSKWDRGQPQHF
TRBD2	TRBV4-1	TRBJ2-7	-	TGCGCCAGCAGCCACAAGAGCGGGATAAGCTACGAGCAGTACTTC	CASSHKSGISYEQYF
-	TRBV28	TRBJ1-2	once	TGTGCCAGCAGTTTCACAGGGAAAGGCTACACCTTC	CASSFTGKGYTF
TRBD2	TRBV11-3	TRBJ2-5	-	TGTGCCAGCAGCTTAGTCAGAACCGGGACTAGCGGGAGGCTTGTCGAGACCCAGTACTTC	CASSLVRTGTSGRLVETQYF
TRBD1	TRBV6-5	TRBJ2-7	-	TGTGCCATCTCGACAGGGAGATCCTACGAGCAGTACTTC	CAISTGRSYEQYF
-	TRBV7-9	TRBJ1-1	-	TGTGCCAGCAGCTGGGTGGGCGAGGAAGCTTTCTTT	CASSWVGEEAFF
TRBD2	TRBV30	TRBJ2-1	once	TGTGCCTGGAGTGCCGGGACTAGCGGGAACAATGAGCAGTTCTTC	CAWSAGTSGNNEQFF